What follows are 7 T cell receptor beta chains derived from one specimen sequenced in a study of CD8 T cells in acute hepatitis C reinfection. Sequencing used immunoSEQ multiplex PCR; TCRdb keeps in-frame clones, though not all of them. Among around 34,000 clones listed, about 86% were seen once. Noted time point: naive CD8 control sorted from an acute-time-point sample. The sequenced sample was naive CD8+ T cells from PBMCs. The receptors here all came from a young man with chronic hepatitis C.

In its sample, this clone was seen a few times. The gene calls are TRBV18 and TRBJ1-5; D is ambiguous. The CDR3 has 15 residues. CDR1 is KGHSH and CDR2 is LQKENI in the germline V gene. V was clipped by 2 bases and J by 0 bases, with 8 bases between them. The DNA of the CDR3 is TGTGCCAGCTCACCAGGCGGTGGTAGCAATCAGCCCCAGCATTTT. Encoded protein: CASSPGGGSNQPQHF.

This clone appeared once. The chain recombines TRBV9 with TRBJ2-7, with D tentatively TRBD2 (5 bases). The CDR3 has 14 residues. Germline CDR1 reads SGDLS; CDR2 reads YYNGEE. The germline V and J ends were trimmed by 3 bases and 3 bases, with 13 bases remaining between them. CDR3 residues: CASSADWVDYEQYF. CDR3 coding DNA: TGTGCCAGCAGCGCGGACTGGGTCGACTACGAGCAGTACTTC.

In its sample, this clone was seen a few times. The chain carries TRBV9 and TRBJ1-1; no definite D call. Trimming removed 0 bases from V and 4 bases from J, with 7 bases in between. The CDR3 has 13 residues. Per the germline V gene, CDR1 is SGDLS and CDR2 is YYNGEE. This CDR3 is CASSVGGSTEAFF. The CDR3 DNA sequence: TGTGCCAGCAGCGTAGGAGGGAGCACTGAAGCTTTCTTT.

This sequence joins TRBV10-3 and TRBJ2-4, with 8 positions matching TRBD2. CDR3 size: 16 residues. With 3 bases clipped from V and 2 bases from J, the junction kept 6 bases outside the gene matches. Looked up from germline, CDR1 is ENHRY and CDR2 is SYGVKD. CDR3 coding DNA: TGTGCCATCAGTGATGGAGCGGGAGAAACCAAAAACATTCAGTACTTC. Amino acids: CAISDGAGETKNIQYF.

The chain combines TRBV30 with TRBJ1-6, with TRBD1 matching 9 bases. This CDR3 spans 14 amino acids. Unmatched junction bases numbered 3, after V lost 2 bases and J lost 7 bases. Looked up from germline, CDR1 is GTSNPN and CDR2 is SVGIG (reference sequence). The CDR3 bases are TGTGCCTGGAGTCCCGGGACAGGGAATTCACCCCTCCACTTT. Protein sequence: CAWSPGTGNSPLHF.

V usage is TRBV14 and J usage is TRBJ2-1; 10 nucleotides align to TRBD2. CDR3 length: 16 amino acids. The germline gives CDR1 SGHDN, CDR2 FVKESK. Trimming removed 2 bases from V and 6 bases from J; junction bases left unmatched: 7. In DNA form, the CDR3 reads TGTGCCAGCAGCCAACTAGCGGGAGAATGGGGCAATGAGCAGTTCTTC. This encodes CASSQLAGEWGNEQFF.

The CDR3: CASSSGLYQPQHF. The CDR3 nucleotides read TGTGCCAGCAGCTCGGGACTTTATCAGCCCCAGCATTTT. V gene TRBV5-8 combines with J gene TRBJ1-5; tentatively, D is TRBD1 (5 bases). Trimming removed 3 bases from V and 5 bases from J, with 9 bases in between. Germline CDR1 is SGHTS and CDR2 is YDEGEE. CDR3 length: 13 amino acids.